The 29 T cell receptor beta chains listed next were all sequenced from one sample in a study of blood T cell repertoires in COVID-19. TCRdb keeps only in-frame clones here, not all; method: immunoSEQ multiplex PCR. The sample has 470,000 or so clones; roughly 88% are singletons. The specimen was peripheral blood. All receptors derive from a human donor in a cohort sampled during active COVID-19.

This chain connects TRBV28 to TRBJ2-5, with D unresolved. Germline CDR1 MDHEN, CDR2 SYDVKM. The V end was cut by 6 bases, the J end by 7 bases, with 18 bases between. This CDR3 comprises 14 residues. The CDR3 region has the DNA TGTGCCAGCAGCCGTAATTCCCCCGGTGGGACCCAGTACTTC. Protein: CASSRNSPGGTQYF.

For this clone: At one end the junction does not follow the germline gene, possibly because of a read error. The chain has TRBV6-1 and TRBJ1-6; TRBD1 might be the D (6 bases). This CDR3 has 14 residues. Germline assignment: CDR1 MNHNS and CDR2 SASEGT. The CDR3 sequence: CASREGQYNSPLHF. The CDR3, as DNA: TGTGCCAGCAGGGAAGGACAGTATAATTCACCCCTCCACTTT.

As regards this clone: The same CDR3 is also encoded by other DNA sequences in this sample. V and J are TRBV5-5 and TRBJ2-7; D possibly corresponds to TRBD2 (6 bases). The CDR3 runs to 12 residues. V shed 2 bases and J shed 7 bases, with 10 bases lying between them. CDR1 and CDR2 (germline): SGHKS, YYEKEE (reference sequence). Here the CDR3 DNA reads TGTGCCAGCAGCTTTTCGGGGGAGGAGCAGTACTTC. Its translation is CASSFSGEEQYF.

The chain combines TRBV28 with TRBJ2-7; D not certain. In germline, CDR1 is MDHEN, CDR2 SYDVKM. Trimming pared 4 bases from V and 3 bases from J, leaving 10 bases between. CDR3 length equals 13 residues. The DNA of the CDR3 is TGTGCCAGCAGTTCACCACAGAGCTACGAGCAGTACTTC. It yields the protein CASSSPQSYEQYF.

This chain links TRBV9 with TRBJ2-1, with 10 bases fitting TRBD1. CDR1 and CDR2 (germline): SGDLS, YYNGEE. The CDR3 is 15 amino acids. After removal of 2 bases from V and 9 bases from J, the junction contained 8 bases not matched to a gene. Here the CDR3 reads CASSVLGQGRGEQFF. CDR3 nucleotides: TGTGCCAGCAGCGTCCTGGGACAGGGGAGGGGTGAGCAGTTCTTC.

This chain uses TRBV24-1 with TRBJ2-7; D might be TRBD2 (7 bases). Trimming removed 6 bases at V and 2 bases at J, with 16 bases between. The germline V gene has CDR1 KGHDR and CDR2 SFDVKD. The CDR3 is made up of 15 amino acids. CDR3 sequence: CATSPRGAGTYEQYF. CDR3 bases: TGTGCCACCAGTCCCCGGGGGGCAGGCACCTACGAGCAGTACTTC.

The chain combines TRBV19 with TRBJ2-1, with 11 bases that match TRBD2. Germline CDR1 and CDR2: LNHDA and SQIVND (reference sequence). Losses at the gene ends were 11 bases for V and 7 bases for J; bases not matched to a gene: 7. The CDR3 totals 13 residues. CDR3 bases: TGTGCCGCCCGACTAGCGGGGTCGAATGAGCAGTTCTTC. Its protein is CAARLAGSNEQFF.

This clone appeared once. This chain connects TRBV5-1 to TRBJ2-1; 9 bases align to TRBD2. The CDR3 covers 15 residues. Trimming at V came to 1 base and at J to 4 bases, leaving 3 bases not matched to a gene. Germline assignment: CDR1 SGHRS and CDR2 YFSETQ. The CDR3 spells CASSLRTSEYNEQFF. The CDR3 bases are TGCGCCAGCAGCTTGAGGACTAGCGAATACAATGAGCAGTTCTTC.

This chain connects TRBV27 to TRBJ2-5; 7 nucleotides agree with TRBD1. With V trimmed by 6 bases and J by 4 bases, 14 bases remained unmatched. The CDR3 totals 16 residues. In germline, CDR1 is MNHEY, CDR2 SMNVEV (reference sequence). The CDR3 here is CASSQPKTGSPETQYF. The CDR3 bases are TGTGCCAGCAGCCAACCAAAGACAGGGTCCCCAGAGACCCAGTACTTC.

CDR3 nucleotide sequence: TGTGCCAGCAGTGAAAACTACGCCGGATTCTATGGCTACACCTTC. This encodes CASSENYAGFYGYTF. This rearrangement joins TRBV6-1 to TRBJ1-2; D is ambiguous. Between the trimmed V and J ends, which lost 2 bases and 4 bases, there was a span of 14 bases. This CDR3 is built from 15 residues. Germline CDR1 MNHNS, CDR2 SASEGT.

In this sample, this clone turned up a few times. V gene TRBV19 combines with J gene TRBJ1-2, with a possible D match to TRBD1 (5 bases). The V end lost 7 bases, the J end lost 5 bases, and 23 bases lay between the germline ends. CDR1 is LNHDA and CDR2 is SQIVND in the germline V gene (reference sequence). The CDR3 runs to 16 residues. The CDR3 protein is CASKVQGLPKGYGYTF. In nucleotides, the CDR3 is TGTGCCAGTAAAGTCCAGGGTCTACCTAAGGGGTATGGCTACACCTTC.

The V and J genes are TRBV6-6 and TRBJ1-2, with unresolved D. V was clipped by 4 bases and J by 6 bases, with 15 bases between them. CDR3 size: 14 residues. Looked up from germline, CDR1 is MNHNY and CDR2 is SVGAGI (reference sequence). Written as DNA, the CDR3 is TGTGCCAGCAGTTCACAGTCCCAAACGGATGGCTACACCTTC. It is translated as CASSSQSQTDGYTF.

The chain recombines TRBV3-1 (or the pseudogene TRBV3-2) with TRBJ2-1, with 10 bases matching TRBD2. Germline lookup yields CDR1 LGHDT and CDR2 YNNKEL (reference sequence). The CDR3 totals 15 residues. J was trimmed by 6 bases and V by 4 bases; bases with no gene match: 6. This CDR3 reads CASSLASGSGNEQFF. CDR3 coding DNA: TGTGCCAGCAGCCTCGCTAGCGGGAGTGGCAATGAGCAGTTCTTC.

The CDR3 region is CASKSITRANTGELFF. CDR3 nucleotide sequence: TGTGCCAGTAAGTCTATTACCCGAGCCAACACCGGGGAGCTGTTTTTT. This chain links TRBV19 with TRBJ2-2; D not resolved. The CDR3 consists of 16 residues. CDR1 and CDR2 from the germline V gene are LNHDA and SQIVND (reference sequence). With 7 bases removed from V and 2 bases from J, the gap between germline ends came to 17 bases.

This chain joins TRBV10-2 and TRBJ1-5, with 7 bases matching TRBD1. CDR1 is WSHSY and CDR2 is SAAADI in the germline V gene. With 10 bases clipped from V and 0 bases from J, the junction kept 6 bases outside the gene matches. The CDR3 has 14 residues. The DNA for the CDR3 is TGCGCCACCGCCGGGACAGATAGCAATCAGCCCCAGCATTTT. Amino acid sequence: CATAGTDSNQPQHF.

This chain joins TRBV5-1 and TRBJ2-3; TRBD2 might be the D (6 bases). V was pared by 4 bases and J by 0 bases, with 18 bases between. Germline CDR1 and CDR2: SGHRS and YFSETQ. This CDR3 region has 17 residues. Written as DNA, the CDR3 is TGCGCCAGCAGCCCCCTCCGGGAGCTGACTAGCACAGATACGCAGTATTTT. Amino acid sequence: CASSPLRELTSTDTQYF.

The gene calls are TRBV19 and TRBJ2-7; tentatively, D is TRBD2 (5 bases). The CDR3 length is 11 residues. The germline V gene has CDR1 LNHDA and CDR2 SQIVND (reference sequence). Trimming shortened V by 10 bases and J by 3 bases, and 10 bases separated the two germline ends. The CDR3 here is CATSGDYEQYF. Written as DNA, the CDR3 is TGTGCCACGAGCGGTGACTACGAGCAGTACTTC.

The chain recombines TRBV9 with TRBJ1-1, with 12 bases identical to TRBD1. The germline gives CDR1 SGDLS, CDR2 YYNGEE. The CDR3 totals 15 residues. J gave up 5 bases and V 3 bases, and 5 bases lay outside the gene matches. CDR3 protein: CASSEGQGARTEAFF. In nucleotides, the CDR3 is TGTGCCAGCAGCGAGGGACAGGGGGCTAGGACTGAAGCTTTCTTT.

The CDR3 here is CASSQGRRGTGLEKLFF. The CDR3, as DNA: TGTGCCAGCAGCCAAGGGAGGAGAGGGACAGGGCTTGAAAAACTGTTTTTT. The chain has TRBV3-1 (or the pseudogene TRBV3-2) and TRBJ1-4; 9 bases agree with TRBD1. Germline V gene sequence: CDR1 LGHDT, CDR2 YNNKEL (reference sequence). After removal of 1 base from V and 7 bases from J, the junction contained 10 bases not matched to a gene. The CDR3 is made up of 17 amino acids.

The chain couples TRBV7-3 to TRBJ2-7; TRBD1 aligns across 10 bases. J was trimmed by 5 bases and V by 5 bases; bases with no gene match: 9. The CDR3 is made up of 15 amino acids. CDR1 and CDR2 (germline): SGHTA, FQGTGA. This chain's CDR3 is CASSLSGTGENEQYF. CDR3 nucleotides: TGTGCCAGCAGCCTATCCGGGACAGGGGAAAACGAGCAGTACTTC. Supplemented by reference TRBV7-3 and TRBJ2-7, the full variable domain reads GAGVSQTPSNKVTEKGKYVELRCDPISGHTALYWYRQSLGQGPEFLIYFQGTGAADDSGLPNDRFFAVRPEGSVSTLKIQRTERGDSAVYLCASSLSGTGENEQYFGPGTRLTVT.

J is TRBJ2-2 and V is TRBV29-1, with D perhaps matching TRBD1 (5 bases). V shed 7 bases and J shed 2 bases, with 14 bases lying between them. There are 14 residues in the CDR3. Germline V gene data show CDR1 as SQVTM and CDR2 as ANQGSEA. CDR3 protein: CSALGQGNTGELFF. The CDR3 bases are TGCAGCGCGCTCGGGCAGGGAAACACCGGGGAGCTGTTTTTT.

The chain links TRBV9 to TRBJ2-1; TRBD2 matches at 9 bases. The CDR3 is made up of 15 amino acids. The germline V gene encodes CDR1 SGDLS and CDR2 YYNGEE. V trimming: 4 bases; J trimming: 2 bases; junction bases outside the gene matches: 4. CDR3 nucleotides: TGTGCCAGCAGCACCAGACTAGCGGCCTACAATGAGCAGTTCTTC. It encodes CASSTRLAAYNEQFF.

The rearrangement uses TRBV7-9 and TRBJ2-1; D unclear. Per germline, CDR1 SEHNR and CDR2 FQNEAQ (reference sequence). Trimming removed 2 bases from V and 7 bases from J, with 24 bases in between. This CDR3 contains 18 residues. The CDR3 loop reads CASSLRSPQTVIQNEQFF. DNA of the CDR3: TGTGCCAGCAGCTTAAGGTCCCCACAGACGGTTATACAAAATGAGCAGTTCTTC.

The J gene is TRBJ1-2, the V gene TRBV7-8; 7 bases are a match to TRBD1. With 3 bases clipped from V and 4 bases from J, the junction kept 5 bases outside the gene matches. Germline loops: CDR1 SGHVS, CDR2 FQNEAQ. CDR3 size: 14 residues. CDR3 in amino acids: CASSFAGGTYGYTF. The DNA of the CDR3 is TGTGCCAGCAGCTTCGCAGGGGGGACCTATGGCTACACCTTC.

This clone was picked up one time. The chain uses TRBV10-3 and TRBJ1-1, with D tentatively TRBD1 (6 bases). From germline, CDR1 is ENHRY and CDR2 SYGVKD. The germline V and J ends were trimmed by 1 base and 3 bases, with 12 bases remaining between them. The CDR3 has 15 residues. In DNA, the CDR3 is TGTGCCATCAGTGAGTTGGACAGCCCCTACACTGAAGCTTTCTTT. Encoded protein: CAISELDSPYTEAFF.

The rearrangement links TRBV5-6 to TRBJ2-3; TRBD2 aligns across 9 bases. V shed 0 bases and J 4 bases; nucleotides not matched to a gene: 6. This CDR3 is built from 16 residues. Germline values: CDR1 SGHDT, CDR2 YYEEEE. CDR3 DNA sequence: TGTGCCAGCAGCTTGGAAGGCGGGAGGGGATCAGATACGCAGTATTTT. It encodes CASSLEGGRGSDTQYF.

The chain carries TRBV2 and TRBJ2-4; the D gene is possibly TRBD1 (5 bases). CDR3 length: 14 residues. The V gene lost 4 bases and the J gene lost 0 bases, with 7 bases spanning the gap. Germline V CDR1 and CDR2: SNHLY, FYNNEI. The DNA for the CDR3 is TGTGCCAGCAGTGGACAGACAGCCAAAAACATTCAGTACTTC. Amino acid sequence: CASSGQTAKNIQYF.

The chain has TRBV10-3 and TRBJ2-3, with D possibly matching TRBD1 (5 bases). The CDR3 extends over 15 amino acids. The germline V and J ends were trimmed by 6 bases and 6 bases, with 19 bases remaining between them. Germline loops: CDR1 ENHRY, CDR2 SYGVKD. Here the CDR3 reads CAISLRQQSLDTQYF. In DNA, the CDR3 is TGTGCCATCAGCCTTAGACAGCAGAGTCTGGATACGCAGTATTTT.

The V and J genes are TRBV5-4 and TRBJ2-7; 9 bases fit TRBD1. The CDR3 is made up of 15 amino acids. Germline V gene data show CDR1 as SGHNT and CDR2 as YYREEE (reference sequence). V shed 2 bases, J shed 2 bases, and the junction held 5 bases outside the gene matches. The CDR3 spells CASSFRDRAPYEQYF. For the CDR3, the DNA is TGTGCCAGCAGCTTCCGGGACAGGGCCCCCTACGAGCAGTACTTC.